The 21 T cell receptor beta chains presented below share a single source sample, sequenced in a study of T cell responses to AZD1222 COVID-19 vaccine. The repertoire was sequenced with immunoSEQ multiplex PCR; TCRdb's copy has only in-frame clones and lacks some. The table lists roughly 100,000 clones, approximately 87% of them singletons, with roughly 5.1% in the top ten. The sample here was peripheral blood, taken on day 0 of AZD1222 vaccination. These receptors all come from an adult in good health.

This chain joins TRBV19 and TRBJ1-5; D not resolved. Germline values: CDR1 LNHDA, CDR2 SQIVND (reference sequence). The CDR3 contains 14 residues. With 9 bases removed from V and 0 bases from J, the gap between germline ends came to 12 bases. The CDR3 region is CASAPGSSNQPQHF. The CDR3 nucleotides are TGTGCCAGCGCTCCCGGGAGTAGCAATCAGCCCCAGCATTTT.

This chain links TRBV4-1 with TRBJ2-7, with 8 nucleotides matching TRBD1. Losses at the gene ends were 3 bases for V and 3 bases for J; bases not matched to a gene: 10. Germline CDR1 reads MGHRA; CDR2 reads YSYEKL. The CDR3 spans 16 residues. CDR3 in amino acids: CASSQAVTGVSYEQYF. In nucleotides, the CDR3 is TGCGCCAGCAGCCAGGCCGTGACAGGGGTTAGCTACGAGCAGTACTTC.

The rearrangement joins TRBV5-4 to TRBJ2-2; D is uncertain. Per germline, CDR1 SGHNT and CDR2 YYREEE (reference sequence). The CDR3 is 15 amino acids. The ends were cut back, 4 bases at V and 4 bases at J, with 14 bases in the middle. CDR3 DNA: TGTGCCAGCAGCACCGCCGGGTCTCTCACCGGGGAGCTGTTTTTT. Amino acid sequence: CASSTAGSLTGELFF.

The chain is built from TRBV12-3 or TRBV12-4 and TRBJ2-3; D uncertain. The CDR3 totals 13 residues. V lost 3 bases and J 5 bases, leaving 9 bases between the germline ends. CDR3: CASSLGEGDTQYF. Here the CDR3 DNA reads TGTGCCAGCAGTTTGGGCGAAGGAGATACGCAGTATTTT.

The J gene is TRBJ2-1, the V gene TRBV27; 7 bases map to TRBD2. The ends lost 3 bases at V and 7 bases at J; junction bases unmatched: 3. Germline V lookup: CDR1 MNHEY, CDR2 SMNVEV (reference sequence). The CDR3 is 13 amino acids. The CDR3 region has the DNA TGTGCCAGCAGTTTCCTTAGCGGGAATGAGCAGTTCTTC. Amino acids: CASSFLSGNEQFF.

The V gene is TRBV7-2, the J gene TRBJ2-5; D tentatively fits TRBD1 or TRBD2 (5 bases each). The CDR3 runs to 14 residues. V was cut by 7 bases and J by 1 base, with 13 bases left in between. CDR1 and CDR2 (germline): SGHTA, FQGNSA. The CDR3 region has the DNA TGTGCCAGCAAAAAGGGGAGCGGCCAAGAGACCCAGTACTTC. Translated: CASKKGSGQETQYF.

This chain uses TRBV2 with TRBJ1-1; D is uncertain. V lost 2 bases, J lost 1 base, and 5 bases lay in between. The V gene's germline CDR1 is SNHLY and CDR2 FYNNEI. The CDR3 sequence is 13 residues long. CDR3 DNA: TGTGCCAGCAGTGAACATCAGAACACTGAAGCTTTCTTT. Protein sequence: CASSEHQNTEAFF.

The chain carries TRBV3-1 (or the pseudogene TRBV3-2) and TRBJ2-7; D remains ambiguous. V was pared by 0 bases and J by 1 base, with 1 base between. The CDR3 extends over 12 amino acids. The germline gives CDR1 LGHDT, CDR2 YNNKEL (reference sequence). The CDR3 here is CASSQESYEQYF. In DNA form, the CDR3 reads TGTGCCAGCAGCCAAGAGTCCTACGAGCAGTACTTC.

This sequence joins TRBV4-1 and TRBJ1-2, with D perhaps TRBD1 (5 bases). The V gene lost 1 base and the J gene lost 4 bases, with 13 bases spanning the gap. The CDR3 is made up of 15 amino acids. Per the germline V gene, CDR1 is MGHRA and CDR2 is YSYEKL. CDR3 sequence reads: CASSQGGTVSYGYTF. CDR3 DNA sequence: TGCGCCAGCAGCCAAGGGGGGACGGTAAGCTATGGCTACACCTTC.

Here the CDR3 DNA reads TGTGCCAGTAGCCCCCTTGGGGGGGCGTACTCTGGAAACACCATATATTTT. It specifies CASSPLGGAYSGNTIYF. This chain joins TRBV19 and TRBJ1-3; D perhaps matches TRBD1 (6 bases). In germline, CDR1 is LNHDA, CDR2 SQIVND (reference sequence). The CDR3 is 17 residues long. Trimming cost V 6 bases and J 0 bases, with 18 bases left between them. Filled out from reference TRBV19 and TRBJ1-3, the complete variable domain reads DGGITQSPKYLFRKEGQNVTLSCEQNLNHDAMYWYRQDPGQGLRLIYYSQIVNDFQKGDIAEGYSVSREKKESFPLTVTSAQKNPTAFYLCASSPLGGAYSGNTIYFGEGSWLTVV.

CDR3 nucleotides: TGTGCCAGCAGCCGCCGACAGGGAGGCTCTGGAAACACCATATATTTT. Residues: CASSRRQGGSGNTIYF. This chain joins TRBV3-1 (or the pseudogene TRBV3-2) and TRBJ1-3; 7 bases match TRBD1. The CDR3 contains 16 residues. The ends lost 4 bases at V and 0 bases at J; junction bases unmatched: 6. Per the germline V gene, CDR1 is LGHDT and CDR2 is YNNKEL (reference sequence).

The chain has TRBV29-1 and TRBJ2-5; TRBD2 aligns across 14 bases. V lost 2 bases and J lost 5; bases outside the gene matches: 4. Germline-derived CDR1 and CDR2 are SQVTM and ANQGSEA. The CDR3 length is 15 residues. The CDR3 region is CSVELTSGRVETQYF. Written as DNA, the CDR3 is TGCAGCGTTGAACTGACTAGCGGGAGGGTCGAGACCCAGTACTTC.

This clone was recorded once. The CDR3 here is CASSLRQETHTGELFF. CDR3 in DNA: TGTGCCAGCAGCCTGAGACAGGAGACGCACACCGGGGAGCTGTTTTTT. The rearrangement joins TRBV3-1 (or the pseudogene TRBV3-2) to TRBJ2-2; maybe TRBD1 (6 bases). CDR1 is LGHDT and CDR2 is YNNKEL in the germline V gene (reference sequence). V dropped 4 bases and J dropped 3 bases, with 15 bases sitting between them. CDR3 length equals 16 residues.

The V gene is TRBV6-1, the J gene TRBJ2-2; D is ambiguous. The V end lost 2 bases, the J end lost 4 bases, and 8 bases lay between the germline ends. CDR3 size: 14 residues. Germline V CDR1 and CDR2: MNHNS, SASEGT. The CDR3 coding sequence is TGTGCCAGCAGTGAAAGGGCAGGCACCGGGGAGCTGTTTTTT. Translating gives CASSERAGTGELFF.

The chain is built from TRBV6-5 and TRBJ1-1; 8 positions agree with TRBD1. Germline CDR1 is MNHEY and CDR2 is SVGAGI. Trimming took 5 bases from V and 9 from J; bases not matched to a gene: 5. This CDR3 region has 12 residues. This CDR3 reads CASSRDRWKAFF. DNA for the CDR3: TGTGCCAGCAGTCGGGACAGGTGGAAAGCTTTCTTT.

This chain connects TRBV19 to TRBJ2-1, with D possibly matching TRBD1 (6 bases). This CDR3 region has 16 residues. Deletions cut 3 bases from V and 0 bases from J, with 12 bases between. Germline-derived CDR1 and CDR2 are LNHDA and SQIVND (reference sequence). The CDR3: CASSILQGSSYNEQFF. The CDR3, as DNA: TGTGCCAGTAGTATCCTACAGGGAAGCTCCTACAATGAGCAGTTCTTC.

On this clone itself: The sample holds other DNA sequences that translate to the same CDR3. This chain uses TRBV12-3 or TRBV12-4 with TRBJ1-2; D is undetermined. This CDR3 contains 13 residues. V lost 6 bases and J lost 0, with 8 bases in between. Written as DNA, the CDR3 is TGTGCCAGCAGCCCTACAGCTAACTATGGCTACACCTTC. Translating it yields CASSPTANYGYTF.

V is TRBV19 and J is TRBJ1-6; TRBD1 aligns across 7 bases. Losses at the gene ends were 6 bases for V and 7 bases for J; bases not matched to a gene: 12. Germline values: CDR1 LNHDA, CDR2 SQIVND (reference sequence). The CDR3 is 16 amino acids. As DNA, the CDR3 is TGTGCCAGTAGCGCCTGGAGGGACAGCCTAAATTCACCCCTCCACTTT. It codes for CASSAWRDSLNSPLHF.

This chain uses TRBV3-1 (or the pseudogene TRBV3-2) with TRBJ1-3; D gene unclear. This CDR3 region has 16 residues. Germline CDR1 LGHDT, CDR2 YNNKEL (reference sequence). V was clipped by 5 bases and J by 0 bases, with 14 bases between them. In DNA, the CDR3 is TGTGCCAGCAGCTTTCAACGGGCGGTCTCTGGAAACACCATATATTTT. As protein: CASSFQRAVSGNTIYF.

V is TRBV12-5 and J is TRBJ2-1; perhaps TRBD2 as D (6 bases). V lost 3 bases and J lost 1, with 13 bases in between. The CDR3 spans 16 residues. Germline loops: CDR1 LGHNT, CDR2 FRNRAP. CDR3 bases: TGTGCTAGTGGTTTAGGTCTAGCGCCTTCCTACAATGAGCAGTTCTTC. Translation: CASGLGLAPSYNEQFF.

This chain uses TRBV24-1 with TRBJ2-1; TRBD1 matches at 7 bases. The CDR3 spans 16 residues. Germline assignment: CDR1 KGHDR and CDR2 SFDVKD. V was pared by 3 bases and J by 5 bases, with 9 bases of the junction left unmatched. The CDR3 DNA follows: TGTGCCACCAGTGATCCAGGGGGAACGCACCACAATGAGCAGTTCTTC. It encodes CATSDPGGTHHNEQFF.